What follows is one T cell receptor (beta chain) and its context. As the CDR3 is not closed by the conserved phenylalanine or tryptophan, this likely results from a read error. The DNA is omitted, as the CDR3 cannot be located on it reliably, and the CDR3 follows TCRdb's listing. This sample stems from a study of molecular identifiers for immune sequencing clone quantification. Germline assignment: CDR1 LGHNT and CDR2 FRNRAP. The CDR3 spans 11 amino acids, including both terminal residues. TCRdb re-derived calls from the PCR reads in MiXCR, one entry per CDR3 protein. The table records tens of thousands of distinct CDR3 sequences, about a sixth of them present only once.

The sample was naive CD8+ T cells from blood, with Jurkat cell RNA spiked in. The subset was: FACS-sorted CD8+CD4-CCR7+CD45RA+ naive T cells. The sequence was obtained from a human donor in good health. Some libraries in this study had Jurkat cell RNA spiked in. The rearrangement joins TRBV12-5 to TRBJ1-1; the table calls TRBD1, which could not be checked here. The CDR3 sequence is CASGLLHPSFS.